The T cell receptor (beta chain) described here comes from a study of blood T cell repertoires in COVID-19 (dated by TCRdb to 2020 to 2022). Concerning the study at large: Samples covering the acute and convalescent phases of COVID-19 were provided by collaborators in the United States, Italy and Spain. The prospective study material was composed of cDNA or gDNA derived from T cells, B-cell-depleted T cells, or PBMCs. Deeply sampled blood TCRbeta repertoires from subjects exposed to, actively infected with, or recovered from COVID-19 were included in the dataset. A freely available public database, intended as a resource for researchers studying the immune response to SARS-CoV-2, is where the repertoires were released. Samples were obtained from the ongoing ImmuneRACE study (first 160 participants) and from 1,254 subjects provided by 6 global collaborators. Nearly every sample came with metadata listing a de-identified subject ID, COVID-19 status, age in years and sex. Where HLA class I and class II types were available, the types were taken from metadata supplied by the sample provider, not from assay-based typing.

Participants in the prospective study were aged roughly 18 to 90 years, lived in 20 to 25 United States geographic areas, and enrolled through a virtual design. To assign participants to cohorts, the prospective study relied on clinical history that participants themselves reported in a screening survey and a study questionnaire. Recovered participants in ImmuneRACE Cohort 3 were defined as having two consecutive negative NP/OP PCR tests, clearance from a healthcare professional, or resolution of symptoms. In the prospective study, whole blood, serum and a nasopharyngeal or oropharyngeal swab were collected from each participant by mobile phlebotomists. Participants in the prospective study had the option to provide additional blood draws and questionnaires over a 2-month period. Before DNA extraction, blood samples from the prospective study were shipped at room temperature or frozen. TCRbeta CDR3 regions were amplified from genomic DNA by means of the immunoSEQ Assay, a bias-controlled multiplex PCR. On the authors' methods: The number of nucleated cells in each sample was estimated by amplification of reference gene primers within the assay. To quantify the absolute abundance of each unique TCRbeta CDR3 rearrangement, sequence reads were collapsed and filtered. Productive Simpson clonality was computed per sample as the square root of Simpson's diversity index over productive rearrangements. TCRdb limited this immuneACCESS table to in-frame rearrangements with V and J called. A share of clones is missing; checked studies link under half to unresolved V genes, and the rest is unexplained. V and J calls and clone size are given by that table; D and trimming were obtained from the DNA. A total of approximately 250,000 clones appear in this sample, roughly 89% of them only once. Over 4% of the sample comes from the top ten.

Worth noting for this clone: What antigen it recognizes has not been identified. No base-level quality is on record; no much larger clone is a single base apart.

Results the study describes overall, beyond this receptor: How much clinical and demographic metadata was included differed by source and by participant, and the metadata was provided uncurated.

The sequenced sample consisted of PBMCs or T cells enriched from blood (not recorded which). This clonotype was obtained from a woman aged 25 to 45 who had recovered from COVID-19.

The CDR3 loop reads CASSLSGWPARDTDTQYF. The nucleotides are TGTGCCAGCAGCTTAAGCGGGTGGCCGGCCAGAGACACAGATACGCAGTATTTT. The receptor chain draws on TRBV7-3 and TRBJ2-3; the best D guess is TRBD2, with 5 bases matching. For CDR1 and CDR2, the germline V gene lists SGHTA and FQGTGA. From cysteine to phenylalanine, the CDR3 is 18 amino acids long. The kept DNA is CDR3 alone, 54 bases in frame from the first base. The V and J ends are trimmed by 1 base and 2 bases, leaving 19 bases between them.